The present entry profiles one T cell receptor (beta chain) with its context. Other DNA sequences from this sample encode an identical CDR3 as well. This sample is drawn from a study of blood T cell repertoires in COVID-19. Looking at the study overall: Collection of acute and convalescent COVID-19 samples took place in the United States, Italy and Spain. The cDNA or gDNA used as material had been derived from T cells, B-cell-depleted T cells, or PBMCs.

The CDR3 sequence is 13 residues long. The germline V and J ends were trimmed by 1 base and 4 bases, with 7 bases remaining between them. Germline V gives CDR1 LNHDA, CDR2 SQIVND (reference sequence). In the study's own analysis: Amplifying reference gene primers gave estimates of nucleated cell counts. The data were produced by immunoSEQ multiplex PCR, yet TCRdb's version contains in-frame clones alone and is incomplete. V, J and clone size derive from that table, while D and trimming were established from the DNA sequence. The data contain 200,000 to 250,000 clones, around 84% of them singletons. The chain is built from TRBV19 and TRBJ1-1; D may be TRBD1 (5 bases). The sequence came from a human donor in a cohort sampled during active COVID-19. The sample comprised peripheral blood. CDR3 region: CASSIGRGTEAFF. The CDR3 nucleotides read TGTGCCAGTAGTATAGGGAGGGGCACTGAAGCTTTCTTT. Together with reference TRBV19 and TRBJ1-1, the CDR3 gives the full variable domain: DGGITQSPKYLFRKEGQNVTLSCEQNLNHDAMYWYRQDPGQGLRLIYYSQIVNDFQKGDIAEGYSVSREKKESFPLTVTSAQKNPTAFYLCASSIGRGTEAFFGQGTRLTVV.